Listed here are 29 T cell receptor beta chains from one sample, sequenced in a study of cytomegalovirus exposure and HLA in healthy donors. The PCR contained 60 Vbeta and 13 Jbeta primers. Sequencing used immunoSEQ multiplex PCR; TCRdb keeps in-frame clones, though not all of them. The sample lists roughly 170,000 clones; less than 75% were seen once. The specimen was PBMCs. Receptor source: a girl under 18 in good health and CMV-seronegative.

This clone was seen more than once but under ten times. CDR3 residues: CASSPQGLVSDTEAFF. The CDR3 nucleotides read TGTGCCAGCAGCCCTCAGGGGTTGGTTTCGGACACTGAAGCTTTCTTT. The gene calls are TRBV27 and TRBJ1-1; maybe TRBD1 (6 bases). V lost 6 bases to trimming and J lost 3 bases, with 20 bases between them. Germline V gene sequence: CDR1 MNHEY, CDR2 SMNVEV (reference sequence). The CDR3 has 16 residues.

The genes are TRBV30 and TRBJ1-1, with TRBD1 as a possible D gene (5 bases). The CDR3 sequence is 13 residues long. V lost 3 bases, J lost 0 bases, and 8 bases lay in between. Germline-derived CDR1 and CDR2 are GTSNPN and SVGIG (reference sequence). CDR3 DNA sequence: TGTGCCTGGAGCAGGGTCATGAACACTGAAGCTTTCTTT. The encoded protein is CAWSRVMNTEAFF. Full variable domain (rest looked up from reference TRBV30 and TRBJ1-1): SQTIHQWPATLVQPVGSPLSLECTVEGTSNPNLYWYRQAAGRGLQLLFYSVGIGQISSEVPQNLSASRPQDRQFILSSKKLLLSDSGFYLCAWSRVMNTEAFFGQGTRLTVV.

This chain links TRBV9 with TRBJ1-1; D uncertain. Trimming removed 2 bases at V and 2 bases at J, with 10 bases between. Germline V gene data show CDR1 as SGDLS and CDR2 as YYNGEE. The CDR3 is made up of 14 amino acids. DNA of the CDR3: TGTGCCAGCAGCGTCCAAGAGGGTAACACTGAAGCTTTCTTT. This gives the protein CASSVQEGNTEAFF. Looking up the rest from reference TRBV9 and TRBJ1-1 gives the full variable domain: DSGVTQTPKHLITATGQRVTLRCSPRSGDLSVYWYQQSLDQGLQFLIQYYNGEERAKGNILERFSAQQFPDLHSELNLSSLELGDSALYFCASSVQEGNTEAFFGQGTRLTVV.

The gene calls are TRBV30 and TRBJ1-5, with D possibly matching TRBD1 (5 bases). The CDR3 length is 17 residues. Germline V lookup: CDR1 GTSNPN, CDR2 SVGIG (reference sequence). Trimming shortened V by 0 bases and J by 4 bases, and 19 bases separated the two germline ends. The CDR3 is CAWSVGGSVAGNQPQHF. The CDR3 nucleotides are TGTGCCTGGAGTGTAGGCGGGAGTGTAGCAGGGAATCAGCCCCAGCATTTT. The complete variable domain, with remaining parts taken from reference TRBV30 and TRBJ1-5, reads SQTIHQWPATLVQPVGSPLSLECTVEGTSNPNLYWYRQAAGRGLQLLFYSVGIGQISSEVPQNLSASRPQDRQFILSSKKLLLSDSGFYLCAWSVGGSVAGNQPQHFGDGTRLSIL.

The chain joins TRBV10-2 to TRBJ1-2; D might be TRBD1 (6 bases). The V end lost 7 bases, the J end lost 6 bases, and 15 bases lay between the germline ends. The length of the CDR3 is 13 residues. Germline loops: CDR1 WSHSY, CDR2 SAAADI. CDR3 sequence: CASNFMPGDGYTF. CDR3 in DNA: TGCGCCAGCAATTTCATGCCAGGGGATGGCTACACCTTC.

CDR3 amino acids: CASSLQRRDYEQYF. CDR3 nucleotide sequence: TGTGCCAGCAGCTTGCAACGACGGGACTACGAGCAGTACTTC. The rearrangement links TRBV7-9 to TRBJ2-7, with TRBD2 as a possible D gene (5 bases). CDR1 and CDR2 (germline): SEHNR, FQNEAQ (reference sequence). V was pared by 3 bases and J by 3 bases, with 12 bases between. The CDR3 runs to 14 residues.

This clone showed up just once. This chain joins TRBV7-3 and TRBJ2-3; no firm D call. CDR3 size: 13 residues. Germline loops: CDR1 SGHTA, CDR2 FQGTGA. V dropped 5 bases and J dropped 5 bases, with 11 bases sitting between them. This CDR3 is CASSRSLRDTQYF. DNA for the CDR3: TGTGCCAGCAGCAGGTCACTACGAGATACGCAGTATTTT. The complete variable domain, with remaining parts taken from reference TRBV7-3 and TRBJ2-3, reads GAGVSQTPSNKVTEKGKYVELRCDPISGHTALYWYRQSLGQGPEFLIYFQGTGAADDSGLPNDRFFAVRPEGSVSTLKIQRTERGDSAVYLCASSRSLRDTQYFGPGTRLTVL.

As to this clone: One end of the junction varies from germline; a read error may be responsible. The CDR3 is CASSQGVTEKLFF. CDR3 DNA sequence: TGTGCCAGTTCACAGGGGGTAACTGAAAAACTGTTTTTT. The chain has TRBV18 and TRBJ1-4, with 8 bases lining up with TRBD1. This CDR3 has 13 residues. Germline V lookup: CDR1 KGHSH, CDR2 LQKENI.

The chain links TRBV2 to TRBJ1-2; 8 nucleotides match TRBD1. The V gene's germline CDR1 is SNHLY and CDR2 FYNNEI. V shed 10 bases, J shed 5 bases, and the junction held 12 bases outside the gene matches. The CDR3 has 14 amino acids. As DNA, the CDR3 is TGTGCCACCCTGGCCCAGGGGGCAAGATATGGCTACACCTTC. The encoded protein is CATLAQGARYGYTF. Using reference TRBV2 and TRBJ1-2 for the parts outside the CDR3, the full variable domain is EPEVTQTPSHQVTQMGQEVILRCVPISNHLYFYWYRQILGQKVEFLVSFYNNEISEKSEIFDDQFSVERPDGSNFTLKIRSTKLEDSAMYFCATLAQGARYGYTFGSGTRLTVV.

This clone has only a few counts. The V call is TRBV6-1, the J call TRBJ1-2, with D unresolved. This CDR3 comprises 17 residues. V lost 0 bases to trimming and J lost 3 bases, with 17 bases between them. Looked up from germline, CDR1 is MNHNS and CDR2 is SASEGT. This CDR3 reads CASSEAVSAGLHYGYTF. CDR3 nucleotide sequence: TGTGCCAGCAGTGAAGCGGTGTCGGCGGGCTTACACTATGGCTACACCTTC.

V is TRBV18 and J is TRBJ1-1, with 8 bases lining up with TRBD1. This CDR3 has 12 residues. Germline V gene data show CDR1 as KGHSH and CDR2 as LQKENI. V dropped 2 bases and J dropped 8; count of bases not matched to a gene: 1. CDR3 DNA: TGTGCCAGCTCACCAGGACAGGGAGAAGCTTTCTTT. Translating it yields CASSPGQGEAFF.

The chain uses TRBV20-1 and TRBJ1-1; D call uncertain. CDR1 and CDR2 (germline): DFQATT, SNEGSKA (reference sequence). V gave up 8 bases and J gave up 1 base, with 5 bases separating them. The CDR3 is 10 amino acids. The CDR3 here is CSPQNTEAFF. DNA for the CDR3: TGCAGTCCCCAGAACACTGAAGCTTTCTTT.

This chain joins TRBV11-2 and TRBJ2-5; no reliable D call. Germline-derived CDR1 and CDR2 are SGHAT and FQNNGV. This CDR3 spans 14 amino acids. Trimming stripped 3 bases from V and 4 bases from J, with 12 bases between. CDR3 sequence reads: CASSLNNSPETQYF. The CDR3 coding sequence is TGTGCCAGCAGCTTGAATAACAGTCCAGAGACCCAGTACTTC.

V and J are TRBV6-5 and TRBJ2-7, with D perhaps matching TRBD2 (5 bases). Trimming stripped 0 bases from V and 5 bases from J, with 14 bases between. Germline CDR1 MNHEY, CDR2 SVGAGI. The CDR3 loop spans 15 amino acids. CDR3 region: CASSYSFTDSNEQYF. The CDR3 DNA reads TGTGCCAGCAGTTACTCGTTTACGGACTCTAACGAGCAGTACTTC.

V and J are TRBV11-3 and TRBJ1-1; D uncertain. Looked up from germline, CDR1 is SGHNT and CDR2 is YENEEA. The V end lost 3 bases, the J end lost 4 bases, and 9 bases lay between the germline ends. CDR3 length equals 13 residues. As DNA, the CDR3 is TGTGCCAGCAGCTTTCGGGTGACCACTGAAGCTTTCTTT. Its protein product is CASSFRVTTEAFF.

The gene calls are TRBV7-3 and TRBJ1-4, with 11 bases fitting TRBD1. The CDR3 has 17 amino acids. The germline CDR1 and CDR2 sequences are SGHTA and FQGTGA. The V and J ends lost 5 bases and 8 bases, in that order; junction bases with no gene match: 13. For the CDR3, the DNA is TGTGCCAGCAGCGTTACTCCGGGACAGGGGGACTGGGAAAAACTGTTTTTT. Translation: CASSVTPGQGDWEKLFF.

The chain links TRBV5-4 to TRBJ1-2, with D possibly being TRBD1 (6 bases). CDR1 SGHNT and CDR2 YYREEE come from the germline V gene (reference sequence). CDR3 length: 15 amino acids. Deletions cut 0 bases from V and 5 bases from J, with 14 bases between. The CDR3 loop reads CASSLVARGEYGYTF. The CDR3 DNA reads TGTGCCAGCAGCTTGGTTGCCAGGGGAGAGTATGGCTACACCTTC.

The rearrangement links TRBV28 to TRBJ2-7, with no clear D. Germline CDR1 reads MDHEN; CDR2 reads SYDVKM. This CDR3 spans 13 amino acids. Trimming removed 2 bases from V and 2 bases from J, with 7 bases in between. The CDR3 DNA follows: TGTGCCAGCAGTTTAGGCCCGACCTACGAGCAGTACTTC. It specifies CASSLGPTYEQYF.

This clone showed up just a few times. CDR3: CASSDLQGDEPQHF. CDR3 nucleotide sequence: TGTGCCAGCAGTGACTTACAGGGTGACGAGCCCCAGCATTTT. The rearrangement uses TRBV2 and TRBJ1-5; TRBD1 is a possible D gene (6 bases). Germline V gene lookup returns CDR1 SNHLY and CDR2 FYNNEI. This CDR3 contains 14 residues. Deletions cut 3 bases from V and 8 bases from J, with 14 bases between.

The chain uses TRBV15 and TRBJ1-5; no clear D. This CDR3 comprises 14 residues. V lost 1 base, J lost 3 bases, and 7 bases lay in between. The germline CDR1 and CDR2 sequences are LNHNV and YYDKDF (reference sequence). The CDR3 DNA sequence: TGTGCCACCAGCAGAGCTTACACCAATCAGCCCCAGCATTTT. Its protein is CATSRAYTNQPQHF.

J is TRBJ2-5 and V is TRBV10-1; D may be TRBD1 (5 bases). Trimming pared 2 bases from V and 0 bases from J, leaving 10 bases between. This CDR3 is built from 15 residues. CDR1 is WNHNN, CDR2 SYGVQD, per germline (reference sequence). In nucleotides, the CDR3 is TGCGCCAGCAGTGAGCACAGGAATTACCAAGAGACCCAGTACTTC. Amino acid sequence: CASSEHRNYQETQYF.

The chain carries TRBV6-4 and TRBJ2-2; 7 bases are shared with TRBD2. Trimming at V came to 5 bases and at J to 5 bases, leaving 5 bases not matched to a gene. The CDR3 consists of 14 residues. Germline values: CDR1 MRHNA, CDR2 SNTAGT. The CDR3 DNA sequence: TGTGCCAGCAGTCCCCTAGCGGAAACCGGGGAGCTGTTTTTT. Its protein product is CASSPLAETGELFF.

The chain is built from TRBV5-1 and TRBJ2-5; possible D gene TRBD2, 6 bases. The V end was cut by 6 bases, the J end by 4 bases, with 16 bases between. The CDR3 runs 14 residues. Germline V gene data show CDR1 as SGHRS and CDR2 as YFSETQ. In DNA, the CDR3 is TGCGCCAGCACCCCATCGGGGGTATTAGAGACCCAGTACTTC. It yields the protein CASTPSGVLETQYF.

The V gene is TRBV10-3, the J gene TRBJ2-5; 9 bases are shared with TRBD1. Unmatched junction bases numbered 8, after V lost 10 bases and J lost 2 bases. Germline values: CDR1 ENHRY, CDR2 SYGVKD. There are 14 residues in the CDR3. CDR3 nucleotides: TGTGCCACCACTCCGGGACAGGGTCAAGAGACCCAGTACTTC. It encodes CATTPGQGQETQYF.

This clone has more than one count but fewer than ten. The CDR3 nucleotides are TGTGCCAGCAGTGGGCAGGGGGACAGCTACGAGCAGTACTTC. Protein product: CASSGQGDSYEQYF. The V gene is TRBV6-1, the J gene TRBJ2-7, with 7 bases matching TRBD1. Germline CDR1 and CDR2: MNHNS and SASEGT. The CDR3 consists of 14 residues. Losses at the gene ends were 4 bases for V and 3 bases for J; bases not matched to a gene: 6.

The V gene is TRBV27, the J gene TRBJ1-2; TRBD1 might be the D (5 bases). The V and J ends lost 7 bases and 2 bases respectively, with 14 bases between them. The CDR3 covers 14 residues. CDR1 MNHEY and CDR2 SMNVEV come from the germline V gene (reference sequence). CDR3 region: CASKGQQGNYGYTF. The DNA of the CDR3 is TGTGCCAGCAAGGGGCAGCAAGGCAACTATGGCTACACCTTC.

The chain has TRBV7-9 and TRBJ2-1; tentatively, D is TRBD1 (5 bases). The V end was cut by 5 bases, the J end by 2 bases, with 13 bases between. Germline loops: CDR1 SEHNR, CDR2 FQNEAQ (reference sequence). This CDR3 spans 15 amino acids. The DNA of the CDR3 is TGTGCCAGCAGCCCCCAGGGATCCCCCTACAATGAGCAGTTCTTC. Residues: CASSPQGSPYNEQFF.

This clone occurred once. CDR3 in amino acids: CASSFGAGGLVNEQFF. The CDR3 DNA follows: TGTGCCAGCAGCTTTGGAGCGGGGGGTCTAGTAAATGAGCAGTTCTTC. The V gene is TRBV11-1, the J gene TRBJ2-1, with 9 nucleotides matching TRBD2. This CDR3 comprises 16 residues. V shed 3 bases and J 7 bases; nucleotides not matched to a gene: 10. Germline V gene data show CDR1 as SGHAT and CDR2 as FQDESV (reference sequence).

The CDR3 is CAISALAGASTDTQYF. Written as DNA, the CDR3 is TGTGCCATCAGTGCACTAGCGGGGGCTAGCACAGATACGCAGTATTTT. V gene TRBV10-3 combines with J gene TRBJ2-3; 11 nucleotides agree with TRBD2. V was pared by 4 bases and J by 0 bases, with 3 bases of the junction left unmatched. CDR1 and CDR2 (germline): ENHRY, SYGVKD. The CDR3 length is 16 residues.